The entry below describes one T cell receptor (beta chain). This clonotype was found a few times. It lacks a known antigen. Per-nucleotide qualities are absent, and no much larger clonotype sits a single base away. The data derive from a study of post-analysis software for immune sequencing data (dated by TCRdb to between 2015 and 2017). Regarding the research as a whole: Disease courses on record covered relapsing-remitting, secondary progressive and progressive-relapsing multiple sclerosis, though some patients had no subtype annotation. A subset of samples was prepared in parallel using single-end sample barcoding, then pooled and co-amplified after Illumina adapter ligation. The patient repertoires were set against around eleven previously published healthy control repertoires from donors whose ages ranged from roughly 6 to 27 years.

Study-wide findings and limitations: Four or five TRBV segments, including TRBV5-6, TRBV5-1 and TRBV20-1, were significantly more frequent in patients than controls. Strong co-clustering of samples prepared in the same batch was shown by direct clustering with F measure, prompting a batch-effect correction. Normalized Chao1 diversity was significantly lower in multiple sclerosis patients than controls, suggesting substantial peripheral T-cell clonal expansion. The control group was slightly older than the multiple sclerosis patient group.

The library was prepared using PCR. Sequencing took place on an Illumina HiSeq 2500. Unique molecular identifiers were incorporated into TCR beta cDNA libraries to reduce PCR and sequencing biases. Every 1 to 10 million input T cells yielded about 500,000 cDNA molecules, meaning each molecule approximated one T cell. Patient libraries were prepared and sequenced with the same protocol used for the earlier healthy control dataset. Samples belonging to the same batch were prepared together, multiplexed and sequenced on a shared HiSeq lane. The source study handled its data this way. Raw barcoded reads were processed with MIGEC, and single-read molecular identifier groups were discarded before consensus assembly and CDR3 extraction. VDJtools was used for post-analysis of the clonotype tables, and diversity was normalized by down-sampling every dataset to the size of the smallest sample. In repertoire overlap clustering, CDR3 amino acid sequences, but not nucleotide sequences, were matched to correct batch-related cross-sample contamination. In TCRdb, the public reads were trimmed at Q25 with fastp and aligned with MiXCR, with productive beta chains retained. All rows with the same CDR3 protein become a single entry with the most common DNA and genes. The V and J calls here are based on TCRdb, not the publication. The sample yields 750,000 to 900,000 distinct CDR3 sequences; around 45% were counted once. 4.9% of the sample belongs to the ten largest clones.

The germline ends are 15 bases apart after V is trimmed by 2 bases and J by 8 bases. From a lookup of the germline V gene, CDR1 and CDR2 are SNHLY and FYNNEI. The CDR3 sequence holds 14 residues, the cysteine and phenylalanine included. Kept here is only the CDR3 DNA, which spans 42 bases and is read in frame from base 1. To demonstrate the VDJtools post-analysis software, the study profiled TCR beta repertoires from the peripheral blood of about a dozen young patients with multiple sclerosis. The multiple sclerosis patients were children and adolescents between roughly 6 and 16 years of age. Recombination joined TRBV2 with TRBJ1-2; no D segment can be confidently identified. The material sequenced was blood. The sequence derives from a girl aged 5 to 17 with multiple sclerosis. The CDR3 has the sequence CASSERIQADGYTF. At the DNA level, the sequence is TGTGCCAGCAGTGAAAGGATCCAGGCGGACGGCTACACCTTC. When the CDR3 is completed using the reference TRBV2 and TRBJ1-2 genes on either side, the full variable domain is EPEVTQTPSHQVTQMGQEVILRCVPISNHLYFYWYRQILGQKVEFLVSFYNNEISEKSEIFDDQFSVERPDGSNFTLKIRSTKLEDSAMYFCASSERIQADGYTFGSGTRLTVV.